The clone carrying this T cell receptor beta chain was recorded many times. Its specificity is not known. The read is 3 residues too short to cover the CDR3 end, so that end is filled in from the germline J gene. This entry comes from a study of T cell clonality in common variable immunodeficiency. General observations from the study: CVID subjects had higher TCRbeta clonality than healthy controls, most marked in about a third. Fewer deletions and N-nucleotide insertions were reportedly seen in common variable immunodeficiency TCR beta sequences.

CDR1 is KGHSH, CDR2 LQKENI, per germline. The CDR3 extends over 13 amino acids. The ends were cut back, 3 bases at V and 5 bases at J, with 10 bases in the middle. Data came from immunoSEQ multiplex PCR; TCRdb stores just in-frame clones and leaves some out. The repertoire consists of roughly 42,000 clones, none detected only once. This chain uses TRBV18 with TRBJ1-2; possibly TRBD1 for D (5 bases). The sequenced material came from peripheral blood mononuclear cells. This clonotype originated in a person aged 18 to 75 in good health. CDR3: CASSPQGEYGYTF. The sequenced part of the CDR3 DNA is TGTGCCAGCTCACCTCAGGGAGAGTATGGC.